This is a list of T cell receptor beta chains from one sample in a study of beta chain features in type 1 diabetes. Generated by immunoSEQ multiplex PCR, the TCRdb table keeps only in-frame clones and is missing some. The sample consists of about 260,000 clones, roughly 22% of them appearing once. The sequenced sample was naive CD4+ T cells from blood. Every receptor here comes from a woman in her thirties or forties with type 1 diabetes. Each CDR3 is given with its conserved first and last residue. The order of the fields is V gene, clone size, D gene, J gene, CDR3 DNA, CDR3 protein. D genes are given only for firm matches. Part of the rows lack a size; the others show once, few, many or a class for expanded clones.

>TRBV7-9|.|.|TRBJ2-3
TGTGCCAGCACCTCTCTGGGGGCCCTAAGCACAGATACGCAGTATTTT
CASTSLGALSTDTQYF
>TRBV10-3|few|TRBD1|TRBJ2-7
TGTGCCATCAGGGGGACAGGCAACTCCTACGAGCAGTACTTC
CAIRGTGNSYEQYF
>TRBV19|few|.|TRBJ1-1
TGTGCCAGTAGTATAGTTGCGGGGACTGAAGCTTTCTTT
CASSIVAGTEAFF
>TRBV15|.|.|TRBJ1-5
TGTGCCACCAGCGGCTACAGGATGCCGGGTAATCAGCCCCAGCATTTT
CATSGYRMPGNQPQHF
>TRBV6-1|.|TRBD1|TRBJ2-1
TGTGCCAGCAGCCCCGGGACAGGGGAAAATGAGCAGTTCTTC
CASSPGTGENEQFF
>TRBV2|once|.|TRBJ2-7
TGTGCCAGCAGCCCCGAAGCTCCCTACGAGCAGTACTTC
CASSPEAPYEQYF
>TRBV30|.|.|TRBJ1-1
TGTGCCTGGAGCAACTCGCGACAGTTGCTGAACACTGAAGCTTTCTTT
CAWSNSRQLLNTEAFF
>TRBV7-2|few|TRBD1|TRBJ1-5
TGTGCCAGCACCCTTAGTAGCAGGGGGCGGGGGCCCCAGCATTTT
CASTLSSRGRGPQHF
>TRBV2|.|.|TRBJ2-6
TGTGCCAGCAGTATGACAGACTCTGGGGCCAACGTCCTGACTTTC
CASSMTDSGANVLTF
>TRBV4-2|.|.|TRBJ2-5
TGTGCCAGCAGCCAAGGAGGGGAGACCCAGTACTTC
CASSQGGETQYF
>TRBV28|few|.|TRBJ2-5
TGTGCCAGCAGTCGCAGGTTCGGTGAGACCCAGTACTTC
CASSRRFGETQYF
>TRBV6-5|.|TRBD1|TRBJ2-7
TGTGCCAGCAGGGACGGACAGGGGAGATCCTACGAGCAGTACTTC
CASRDGQGRSYEQYF
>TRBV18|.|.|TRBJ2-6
TGTGCCAGCTCATACCGGGAGATTGGCTCTGGGGCCAACGTCCTGACTTTC
CASSYREIGSGANVLTF
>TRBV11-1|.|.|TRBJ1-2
TGTGCCAGCAGCTTAGCGGCAGGGTATGGCTACACCTTC
CASSLAAGYGYTF
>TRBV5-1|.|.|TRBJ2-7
TGCGCCAGCAGCTTGGGGACTCCCGGCGACGAGCAGTACTTC
CASSLGTPGDEQYF
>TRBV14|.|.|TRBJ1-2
TGTGCCAGCAGCCAAGCCTCGGCGGGGGCGAGTGGCTACACCTTC
CASSQASAGASGYTF
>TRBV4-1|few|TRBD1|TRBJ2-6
TGCGCCAGCAGCCAAGGGACAGGGAGCTCTGGGGCCAACGTCCTGACTTTC
CASSQGTGSSGANVLTF
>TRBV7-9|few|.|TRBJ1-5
TGTGCCAGCAGCCTCGGGACACTCCCCCGGCCCCAGCATTTT
CASSLGTLPRPQHF
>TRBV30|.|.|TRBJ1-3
TGTGCCTGGAGTGTTGCACCGACTGCTGGAAACACCATATATTTT
CAWSVAPTAGNTIYF
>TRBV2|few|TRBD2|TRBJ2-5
TGTGCCAGCAGTGTGCGTTTGACTAGCCGGGGGCAAGAGACCCAGTACTTC
CASSVRLTSRGQETQYF
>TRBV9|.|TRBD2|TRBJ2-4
TGTGCCAGCAGCGTGATGACCATGGGACTAGTCTTAGGGGACATTCAGTACTTC
CASSVMTMGLVLGDIQYF
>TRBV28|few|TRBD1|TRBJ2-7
TGTGCCAGCAGTTTACCCACAGGGGTCTACGAGCAGTACTTC
CASSLPTGVYEQYF
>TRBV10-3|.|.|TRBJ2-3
TGTGCCATCAGTGGAGAAGCAGATACGCAGTATTTT
CAISGEADTQYF
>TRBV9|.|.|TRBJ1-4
TGTGCCAGCAGCGCCCGGGATAATGAAAAACTGTTTTTT
CASSARDNEKLFF